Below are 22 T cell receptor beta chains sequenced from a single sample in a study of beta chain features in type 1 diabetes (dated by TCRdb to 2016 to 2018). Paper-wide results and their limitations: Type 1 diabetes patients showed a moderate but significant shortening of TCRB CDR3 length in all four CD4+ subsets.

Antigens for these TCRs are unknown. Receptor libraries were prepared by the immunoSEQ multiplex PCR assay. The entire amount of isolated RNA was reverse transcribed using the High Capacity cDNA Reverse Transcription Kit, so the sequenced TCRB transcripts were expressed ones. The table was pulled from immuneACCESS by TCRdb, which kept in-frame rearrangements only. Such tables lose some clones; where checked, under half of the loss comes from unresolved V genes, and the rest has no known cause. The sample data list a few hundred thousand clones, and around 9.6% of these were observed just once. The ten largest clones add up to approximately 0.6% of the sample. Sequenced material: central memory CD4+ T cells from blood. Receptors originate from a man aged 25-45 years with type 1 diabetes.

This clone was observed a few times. The CDR3 bases are TGTGCCAGCAGCTCCCCGGCCTCGGATACGCAGTATTTT. Its translation: CASSSPASDTQYF. The chain joins TRBV11-3 to TRBJ2-3; D unresolved. CDR3 length: 13 amino acids. V lost 4 bases to trimming and J lost 6 bases, with 11 bases between them. The germline V gene has CDR1 SGHNT and CDR2 YENEEA.

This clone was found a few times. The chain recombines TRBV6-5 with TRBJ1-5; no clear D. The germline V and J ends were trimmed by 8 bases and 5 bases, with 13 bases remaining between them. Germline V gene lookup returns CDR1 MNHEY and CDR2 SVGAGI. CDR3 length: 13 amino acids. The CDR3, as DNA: TGTGCCAGCGCCCGAGGCGCGGATCAGCCCCAGCATTTT. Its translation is CASARGADQPQHF.

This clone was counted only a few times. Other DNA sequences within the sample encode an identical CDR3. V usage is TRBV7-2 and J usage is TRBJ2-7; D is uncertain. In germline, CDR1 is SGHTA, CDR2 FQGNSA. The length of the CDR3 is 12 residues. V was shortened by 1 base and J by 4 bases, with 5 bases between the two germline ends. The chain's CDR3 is CASSLVGYEQYF. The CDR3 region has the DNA TGTGCCAGCAGCTTAGTCGGGTACGAGCAGTACTTC.

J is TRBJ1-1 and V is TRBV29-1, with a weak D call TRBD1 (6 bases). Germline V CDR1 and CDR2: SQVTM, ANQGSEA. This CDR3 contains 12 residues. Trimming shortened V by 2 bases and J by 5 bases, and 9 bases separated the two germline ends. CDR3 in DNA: TGCAGCGTTGAAAGGGGGGGGACTGAAGCTTTCTTT. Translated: CSVERGGTEAFF.

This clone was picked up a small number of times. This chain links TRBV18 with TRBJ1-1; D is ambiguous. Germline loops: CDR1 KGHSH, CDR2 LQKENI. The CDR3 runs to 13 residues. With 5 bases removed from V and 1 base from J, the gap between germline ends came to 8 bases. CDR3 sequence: CASSIGENTEAFF. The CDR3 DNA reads TGTGCCAGCTCAATTGGGGAGAACACTGAAGCTTTCTTT.

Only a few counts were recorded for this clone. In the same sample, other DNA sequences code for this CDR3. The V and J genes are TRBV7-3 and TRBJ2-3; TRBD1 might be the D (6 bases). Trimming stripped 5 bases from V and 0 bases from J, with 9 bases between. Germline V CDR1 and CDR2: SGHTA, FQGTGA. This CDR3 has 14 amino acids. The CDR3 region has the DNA TGTGCCAGCAGCCAGACAGGCAGCACAGATACGCAGTATTTT. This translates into CASSQTGSTDTQYF. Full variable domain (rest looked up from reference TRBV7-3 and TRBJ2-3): GAGVSQTPSNKVTEKGKYVELRCDPISGHTALYWYRQSLGQGPEFLIYFQGTGAADDSGLPNDRFFAVRPEGSVSTLKIQRTERGDSAVYLCASSQTGSTDTQYFGPGTRLTVL.

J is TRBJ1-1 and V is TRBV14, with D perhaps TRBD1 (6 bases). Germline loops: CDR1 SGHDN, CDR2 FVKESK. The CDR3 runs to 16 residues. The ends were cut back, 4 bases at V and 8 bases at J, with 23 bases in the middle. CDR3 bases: TGTGCCAGCAGCCCCCTCCGGATGGAGGGGGGAGCCGAAGCTTTCTTT. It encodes CASSPLRMEGGAEAFF.

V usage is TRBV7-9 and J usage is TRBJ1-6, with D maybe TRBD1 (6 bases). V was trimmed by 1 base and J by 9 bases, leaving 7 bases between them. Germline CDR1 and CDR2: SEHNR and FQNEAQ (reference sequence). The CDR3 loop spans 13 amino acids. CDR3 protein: CASSLEGGSPLHF. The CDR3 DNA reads TGTGCCAGCAGCTTAGAAGGGGGTTCACCCCTCCACTTT.

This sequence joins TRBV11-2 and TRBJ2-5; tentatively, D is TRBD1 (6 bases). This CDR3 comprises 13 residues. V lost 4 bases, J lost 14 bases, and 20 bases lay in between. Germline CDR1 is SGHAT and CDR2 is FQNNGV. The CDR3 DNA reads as TGTGCCAGCAGCTCACCCCAGAACAGGGAATCCTACTTC. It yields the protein CASSSPQNRESYF.

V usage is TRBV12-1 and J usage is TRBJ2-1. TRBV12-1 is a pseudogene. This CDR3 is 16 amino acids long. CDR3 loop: CASSFRKWSIYNEQFF. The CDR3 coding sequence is TGTGCCAGCAGCTTTCGCAAGTGGTCGATTTACAATGAGCAGTTCTTC.

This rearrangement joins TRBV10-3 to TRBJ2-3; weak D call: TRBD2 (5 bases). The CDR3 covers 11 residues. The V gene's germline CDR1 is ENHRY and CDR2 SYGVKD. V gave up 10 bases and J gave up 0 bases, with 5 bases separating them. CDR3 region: CASGSTDTQYF. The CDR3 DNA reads TGTGCCAGCGGGAGCACAGATACGCAGTATTTT.

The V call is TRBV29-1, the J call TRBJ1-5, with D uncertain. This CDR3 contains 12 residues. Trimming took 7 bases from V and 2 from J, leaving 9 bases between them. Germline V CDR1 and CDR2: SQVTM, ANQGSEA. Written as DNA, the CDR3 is TGCAGCGCCTCCGAGGGCAATCAGCCCCAGCATTTT. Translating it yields CSASEGNQPQHF.

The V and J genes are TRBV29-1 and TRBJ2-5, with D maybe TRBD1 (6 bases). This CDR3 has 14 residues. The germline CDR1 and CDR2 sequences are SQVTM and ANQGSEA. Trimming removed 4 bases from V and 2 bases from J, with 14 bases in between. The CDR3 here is CSVVGASGQETQYF. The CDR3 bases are TGCAGCGTTGTGGGGGCGTCGGGGCAAGAGACCCAGTACTTC.

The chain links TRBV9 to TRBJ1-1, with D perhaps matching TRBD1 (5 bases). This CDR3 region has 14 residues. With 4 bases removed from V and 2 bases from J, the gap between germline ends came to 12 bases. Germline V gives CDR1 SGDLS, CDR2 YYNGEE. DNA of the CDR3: TGTGCCAGCAGCCGAATGACAGCTAACACTGAAGCTTTCTTT. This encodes CASSRMTANTEAFF.

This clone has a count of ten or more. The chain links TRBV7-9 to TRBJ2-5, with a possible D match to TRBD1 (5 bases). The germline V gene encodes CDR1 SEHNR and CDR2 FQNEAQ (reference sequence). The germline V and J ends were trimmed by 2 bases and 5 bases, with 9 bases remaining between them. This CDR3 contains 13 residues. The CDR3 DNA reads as TGTGCCAGCAGCTTAAACCAGGGTGAGACCCAGTACTTC. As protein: CASSLNQGETQYF.

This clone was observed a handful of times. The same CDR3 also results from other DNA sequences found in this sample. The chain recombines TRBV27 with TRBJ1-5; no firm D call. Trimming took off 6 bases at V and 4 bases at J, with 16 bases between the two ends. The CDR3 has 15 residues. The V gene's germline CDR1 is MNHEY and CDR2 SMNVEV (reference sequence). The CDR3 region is CASSPSGFNNQPQHF. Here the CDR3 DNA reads TGTGCCAGCAGCCCCTCGGGCTTCAATAATCAGCCCCAGCATTTT.

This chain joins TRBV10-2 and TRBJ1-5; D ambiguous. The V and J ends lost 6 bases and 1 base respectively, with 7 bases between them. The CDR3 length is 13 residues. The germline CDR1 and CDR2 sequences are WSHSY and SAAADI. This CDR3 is CASSLMSNQPQHF. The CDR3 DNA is TGCGCCAGCAGCCTCATGAGCAATCAGCCCCAGCATTTT.

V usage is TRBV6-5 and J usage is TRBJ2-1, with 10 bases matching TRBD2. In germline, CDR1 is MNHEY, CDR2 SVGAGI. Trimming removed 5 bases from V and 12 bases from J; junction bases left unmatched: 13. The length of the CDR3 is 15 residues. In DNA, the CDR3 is TGTGCCAGCAGTCTGGGAGCGGGAGGGCCTCTGGGGCAGTTCTTC. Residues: CASSLGAGGPLGQFF.

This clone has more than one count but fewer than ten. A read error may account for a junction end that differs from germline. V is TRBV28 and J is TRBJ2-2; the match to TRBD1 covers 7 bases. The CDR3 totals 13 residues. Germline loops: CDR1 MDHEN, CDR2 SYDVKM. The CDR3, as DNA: TGTGCCAGCACTTTAAGGGGGCCCGGGGAGCTGTTTTTT. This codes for CASTLRGPGELFF. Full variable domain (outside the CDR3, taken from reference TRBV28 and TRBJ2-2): DVKVTQSSRYLVKRTGEKVFLECVQDMDHENMFWYRQDPGLGLRLIYFSYDVKMKEKGDIPEGYSVSREKKERFSLILESASTNQTSMYLCASTLRGPGELFFGEGSRLTVL.

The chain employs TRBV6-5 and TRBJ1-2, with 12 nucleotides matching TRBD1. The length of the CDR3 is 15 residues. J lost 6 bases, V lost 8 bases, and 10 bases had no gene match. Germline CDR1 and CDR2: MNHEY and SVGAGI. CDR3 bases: TGTGCCAGCGGACGTTCCGGGACAGGGGGCGATGGCTACACCTTC. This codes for CASGRSGTGGDGYTF.

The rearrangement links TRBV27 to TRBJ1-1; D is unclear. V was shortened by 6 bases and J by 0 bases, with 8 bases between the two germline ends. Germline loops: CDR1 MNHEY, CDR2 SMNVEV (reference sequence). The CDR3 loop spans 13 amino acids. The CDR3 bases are TGTGCCAGCAGCCAGAGGATGAACACTGAAGCTTTCTTT. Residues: CASSQRMNTEAFF.

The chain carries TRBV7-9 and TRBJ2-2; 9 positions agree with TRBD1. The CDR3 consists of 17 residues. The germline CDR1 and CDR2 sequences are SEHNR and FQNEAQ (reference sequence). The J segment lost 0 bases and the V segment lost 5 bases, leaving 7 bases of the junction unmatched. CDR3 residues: CASSPGQGRANTGELFF. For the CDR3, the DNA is TGTGCCAGCAGCCCGGGACAGGGACGAGCGAACACCGGGGAGCTGTTTTTT.